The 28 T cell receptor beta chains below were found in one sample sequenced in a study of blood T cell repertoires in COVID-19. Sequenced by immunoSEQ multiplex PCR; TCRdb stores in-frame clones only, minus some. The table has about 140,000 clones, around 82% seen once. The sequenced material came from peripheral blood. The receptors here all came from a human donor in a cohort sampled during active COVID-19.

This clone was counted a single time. The CDR3 protein is CASTHPPGQGAGYVNSPLHF. The CDR3 nucleotides are TGTGCCAGCACCCACCCCCCCGGACAGGGGGCGGGTTATGTTAATTCACCCCTCCACTTT. V usage is TRBV28 and J usage is TRBJ1-6; 11 bases line up with TRBD1. The CDR3 totals 20 residues. V lost 7 bases, J lost 6 bases, and 20 bases stayed unmatched. Germline V lookup: CDR1 MDHEN, CDR2 SYDVKM.

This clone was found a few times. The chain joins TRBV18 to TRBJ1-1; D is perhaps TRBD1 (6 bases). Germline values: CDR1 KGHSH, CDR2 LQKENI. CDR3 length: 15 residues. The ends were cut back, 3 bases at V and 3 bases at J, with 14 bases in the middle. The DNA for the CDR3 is TGTGCCAGCTCACCGGGACAAGGGATACACACTGAAGCTTTCTTT. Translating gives CASSPGQGIHTEAFF. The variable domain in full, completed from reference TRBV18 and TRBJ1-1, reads NAGVMQNPRHLVRRRGQEARLRCSPMKGHSHVYWYRQLPEEGLKFMVYLQKENIIDESGMPKERFSAEFPKEGPSILRIQQVVRGDSAAYFCASSPGQGIHTEAFFGQGTRLTVV.

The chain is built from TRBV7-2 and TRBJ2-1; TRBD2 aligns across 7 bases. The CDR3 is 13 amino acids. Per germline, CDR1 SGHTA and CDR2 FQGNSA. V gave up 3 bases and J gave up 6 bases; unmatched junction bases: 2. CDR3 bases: TGTGCCAGCAGCTTCCCGGGGGGCAATGAGCAGTTCTTC. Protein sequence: CASSFPGGNEQFF. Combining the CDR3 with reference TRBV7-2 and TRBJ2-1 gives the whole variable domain GAGVSQSPSNKVTEKGKDVELRCDPISGHTALYWYRQSLGQGLEFLIYFQGNSAPDKSGLPSDRFSAERTGGSVSTLTIQRTQQEDSAVYLCASSFPGGNEQFFGPGTRLTVL.

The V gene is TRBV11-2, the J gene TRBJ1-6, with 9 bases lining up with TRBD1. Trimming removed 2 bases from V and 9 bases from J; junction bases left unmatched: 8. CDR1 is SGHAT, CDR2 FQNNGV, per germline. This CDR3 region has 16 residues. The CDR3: CASSLSTGGAGSPLHF. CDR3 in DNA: TGTGCCAGCAGCTTATCAACAGGGGGCGCGGGTTCACCCCTCCACTTT.

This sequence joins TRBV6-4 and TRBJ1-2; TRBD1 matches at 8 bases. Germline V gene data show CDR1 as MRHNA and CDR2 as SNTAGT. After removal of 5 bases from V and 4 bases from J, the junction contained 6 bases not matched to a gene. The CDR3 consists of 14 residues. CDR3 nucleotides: TGTGCCAGCAGTCCAGGGGGCGAGGGCTATGGCTACACCTTC. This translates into CASSPGGEGYGYTF.

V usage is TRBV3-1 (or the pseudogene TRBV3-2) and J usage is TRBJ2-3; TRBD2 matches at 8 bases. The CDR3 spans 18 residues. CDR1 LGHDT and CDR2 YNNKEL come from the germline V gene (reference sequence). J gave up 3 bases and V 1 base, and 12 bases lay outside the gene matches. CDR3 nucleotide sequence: TGTGCCAGCAGCCAAGCTCGGGGCGGGGGGCCCTCAACAGATACGCAGTATTTT. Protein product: CASSQARGGGPSTDTQYF.

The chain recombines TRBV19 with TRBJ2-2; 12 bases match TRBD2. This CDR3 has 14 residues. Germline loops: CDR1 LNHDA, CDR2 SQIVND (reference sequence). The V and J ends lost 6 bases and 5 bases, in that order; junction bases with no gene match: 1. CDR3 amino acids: CASRTSGGTGELFF. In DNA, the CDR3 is TGTGCCAGTAGAACTAGCGGGGGGACCGGGGAGCTGTTTTTT.

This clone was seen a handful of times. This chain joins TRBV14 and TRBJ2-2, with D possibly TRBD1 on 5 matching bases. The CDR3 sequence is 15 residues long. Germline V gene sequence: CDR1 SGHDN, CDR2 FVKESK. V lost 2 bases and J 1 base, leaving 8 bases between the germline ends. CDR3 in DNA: TGTGCCAGCAGCCAAAATAGGGGGAACACCGGGGAGCTGTTTTTT. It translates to CASSQNRGNTGELFF.

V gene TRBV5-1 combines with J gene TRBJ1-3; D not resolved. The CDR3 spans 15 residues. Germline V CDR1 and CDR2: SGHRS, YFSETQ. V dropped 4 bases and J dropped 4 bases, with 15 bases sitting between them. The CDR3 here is CASSPAPSRGNTIYF. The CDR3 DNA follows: TGCGCCAGCAGCCCGGCCCCTTCCAGGGGAAACACCATATATTTT.

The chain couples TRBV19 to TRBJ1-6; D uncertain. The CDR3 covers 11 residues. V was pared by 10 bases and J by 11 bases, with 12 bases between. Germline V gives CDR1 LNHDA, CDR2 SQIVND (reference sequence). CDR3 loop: CATGKEPPLHF. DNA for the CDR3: TGTGCCACCGGCAAGGAGCCACCCCTCCACTTT. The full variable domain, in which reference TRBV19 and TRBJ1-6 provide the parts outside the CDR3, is DGGITQSPKYLFRKEGQNVTLSCEQNLNHDAMYWYRQDPGQGLRLIYYSQIVNDFQKGDIAEGYSVSREKKESFPLTVTSAQKNPTAFYLCATGKEPPLHFGNGTRLTVT.

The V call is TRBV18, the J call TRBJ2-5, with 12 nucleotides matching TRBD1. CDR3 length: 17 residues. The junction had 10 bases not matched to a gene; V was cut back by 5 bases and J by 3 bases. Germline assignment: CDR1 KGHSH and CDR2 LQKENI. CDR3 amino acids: CASSLLWGQGAEETQYF. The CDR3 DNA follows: TGTGCCAGCTCATTACTTTGGGGACAGGGGGCCGAAGAGACCCAGTACTTC.

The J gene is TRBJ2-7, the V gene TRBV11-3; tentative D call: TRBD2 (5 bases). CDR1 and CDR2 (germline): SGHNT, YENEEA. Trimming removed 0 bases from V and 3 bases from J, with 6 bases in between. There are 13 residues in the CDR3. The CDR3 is CASSLEEGYEQYF. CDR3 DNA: TGTGCCAGCAGCTTAGAAGAGGGCTACGAGCAGTACTTC.

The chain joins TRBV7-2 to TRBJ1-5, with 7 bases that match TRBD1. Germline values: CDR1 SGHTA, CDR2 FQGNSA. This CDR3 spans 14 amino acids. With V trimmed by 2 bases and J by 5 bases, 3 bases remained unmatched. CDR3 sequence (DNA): TGTGCCAGCAGCTTACGAGGGGGCCATCAGCCCCAGCATTTT. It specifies CASSLRGGHQPQHF.

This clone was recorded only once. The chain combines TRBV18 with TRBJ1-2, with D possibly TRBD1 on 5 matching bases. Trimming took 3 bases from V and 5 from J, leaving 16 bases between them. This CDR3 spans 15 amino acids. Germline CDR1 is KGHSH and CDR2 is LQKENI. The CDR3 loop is CASSPGLSFGYGYTF. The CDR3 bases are TGTGCCAGCTCACCGGGACTCTCCTTCGGATATGGCTACACCTTC.

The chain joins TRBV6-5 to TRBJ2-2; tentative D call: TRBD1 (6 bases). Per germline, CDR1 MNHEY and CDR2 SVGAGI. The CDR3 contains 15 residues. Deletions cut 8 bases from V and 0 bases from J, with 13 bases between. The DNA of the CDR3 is TGTGCCAGCGTCGGAGGACAGTCGAACACCGGGGAGCTGTTTTTT. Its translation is CASVGGQSNTGELFF.

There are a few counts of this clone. The CDR3 spells CASSPTSDSYEQYF. CDR3 coding DNA: TGTGCCAGCAGCCCCACTAGCGACTCCTACGAGCAGTACTTC. The V gene is TRBV7-2, the J gene TRBJ2-7, with 7 bases fitting TRBD2. Germline CDR1 and CDR2: SGHTA and FQGNSA. The CDR3 has 14 residues. The V segment lost 5 bases and the J segment 0 bases; nucleotides outside the gene matches: 4. The whole variable domain, remainder taken from reference TRBV7-2 and TRBJ2-7, is GAGVSQSPSNKVTEKGKDVELRCDPISGHTALYWYRQSLGQGLEFLIYFQGNSAPDKSGLPSDRFSAERTGGSVSTLTIQRTQQEDSAVYLCASSPTSDSYEQYFGPGTRLTVT.

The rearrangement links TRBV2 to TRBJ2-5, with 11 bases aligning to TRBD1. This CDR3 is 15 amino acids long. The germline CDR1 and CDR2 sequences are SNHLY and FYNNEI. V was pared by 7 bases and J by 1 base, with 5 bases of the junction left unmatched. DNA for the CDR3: TGTGCCAGCAACCGGGACAGGGGGATCCAAGAGACCCAGTACTTC. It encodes CASNRDRGIQETQYF.

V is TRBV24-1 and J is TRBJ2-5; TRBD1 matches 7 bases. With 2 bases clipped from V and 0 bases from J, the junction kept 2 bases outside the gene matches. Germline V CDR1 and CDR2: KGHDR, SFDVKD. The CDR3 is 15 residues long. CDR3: CATSDWTGYQETQYF. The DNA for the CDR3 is TGTGCCACCAGTGATTGGACAGGTTACCAAGAGACCCAGTACTTC.

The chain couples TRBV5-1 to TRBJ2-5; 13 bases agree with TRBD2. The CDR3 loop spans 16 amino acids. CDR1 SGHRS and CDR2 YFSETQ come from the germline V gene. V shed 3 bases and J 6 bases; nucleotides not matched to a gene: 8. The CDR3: CASSSTGTSGAQTQYF. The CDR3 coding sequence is TGCGCCAGCAGCTCTACCGGGACTAGCGGGGCACAGACCCAGTACTTC.

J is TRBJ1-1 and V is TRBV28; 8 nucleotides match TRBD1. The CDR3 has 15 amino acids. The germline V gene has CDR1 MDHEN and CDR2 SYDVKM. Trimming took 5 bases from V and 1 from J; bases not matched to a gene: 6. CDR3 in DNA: TGTGCCAGCAGTCCCCACGGACAGGGGAACACTGAAGCTTTCTTT. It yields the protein CASSPHGQGNTEAFF.

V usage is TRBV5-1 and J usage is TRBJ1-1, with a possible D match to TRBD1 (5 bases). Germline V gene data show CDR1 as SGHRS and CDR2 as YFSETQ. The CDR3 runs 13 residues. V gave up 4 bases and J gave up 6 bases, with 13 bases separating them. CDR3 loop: CASSRTRGSEAFF. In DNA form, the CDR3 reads TGCGCCAGCAGCCGGACGCGGGGGTCTGAAGCTTTCTTT.

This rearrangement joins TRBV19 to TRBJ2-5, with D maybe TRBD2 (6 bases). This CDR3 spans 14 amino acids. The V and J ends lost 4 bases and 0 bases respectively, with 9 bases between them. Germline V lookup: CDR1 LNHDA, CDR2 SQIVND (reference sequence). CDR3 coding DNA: TGTGCCAGTAGTACACGGGACTACCAAGAGACCCAGTACTTC. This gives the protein CASSTRDYQETQYF.

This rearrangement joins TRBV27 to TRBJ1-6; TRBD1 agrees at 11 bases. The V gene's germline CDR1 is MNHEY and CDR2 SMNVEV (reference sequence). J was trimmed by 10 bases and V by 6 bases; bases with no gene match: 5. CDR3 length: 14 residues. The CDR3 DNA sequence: TGTGCCAGCAGCCGCGGGACAGGGGGATCACCCCTCCACTTT. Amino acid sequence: CASSRGTGGSPLHF.

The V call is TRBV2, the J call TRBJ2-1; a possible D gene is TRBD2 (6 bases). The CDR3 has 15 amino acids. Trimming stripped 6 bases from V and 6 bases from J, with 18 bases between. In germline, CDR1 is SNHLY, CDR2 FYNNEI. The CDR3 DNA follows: TGTGCCAGCAGCGCCACCGGGACTGTAGCCAATGAGCAGTTCTTC. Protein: CASSATGTVANEQFF.

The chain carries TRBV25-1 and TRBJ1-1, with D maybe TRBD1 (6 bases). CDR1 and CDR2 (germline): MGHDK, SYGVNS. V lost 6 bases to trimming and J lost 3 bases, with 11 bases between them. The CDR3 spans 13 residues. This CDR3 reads CASSLTGHTEAFF. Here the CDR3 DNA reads TGTGCCAGCAGCCTAACAGGGCACACTGAAGCTTTCTTT.

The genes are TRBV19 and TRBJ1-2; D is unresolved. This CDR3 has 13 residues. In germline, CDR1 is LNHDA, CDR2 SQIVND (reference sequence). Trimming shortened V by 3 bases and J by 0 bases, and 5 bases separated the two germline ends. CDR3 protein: CASSIDTNYGYTF. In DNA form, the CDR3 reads TGTGCCAGTAGTATCGACACTAACTATGGCTACACCTTC.

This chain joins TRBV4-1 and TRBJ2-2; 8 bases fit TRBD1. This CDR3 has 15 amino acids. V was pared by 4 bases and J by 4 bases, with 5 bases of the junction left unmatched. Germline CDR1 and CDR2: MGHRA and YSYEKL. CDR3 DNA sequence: TGCGCCAGCAGCCTGAGGACAGGGACCACCGGGGAGCTGTTTTTT. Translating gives CASSLRTGTTGELFF.

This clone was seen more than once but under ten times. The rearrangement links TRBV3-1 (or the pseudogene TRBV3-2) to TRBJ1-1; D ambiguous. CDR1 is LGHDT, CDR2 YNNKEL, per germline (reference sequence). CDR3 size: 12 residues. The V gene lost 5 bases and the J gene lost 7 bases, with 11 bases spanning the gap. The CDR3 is CASSGGQREAFF. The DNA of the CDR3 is TGTGCCAGCAGCGGTGGGCAACGTGAAGCTTTCTTT.